This T cell receptor beta chain was recorded in a study of PD-1 blockade in classical Hodgkin lymphoma. Study information: Every 2 weeks, patients got 3 mg/kg intravenous nivolumab.

A note on this clone: Its antigen is not identified.

In every patient, relapse followed autologous stem cell transplantation, while exposure to brentuximab vedotin differed. V lost 7 bases and J 1 base, leaving 13 bases between the germline ends. The CDR3 loop spans 15 amino acids. The germline V gene encodes CDR1 MNHEY and CDR2 SMNVEV (reference sequence). TCRdb's table, derived via immunoSEQ multiplex PCR, lists solely in-frame clones and lacks some. The sample has over 85,000 clones, 81% seen once; the top ten hold around 15%. Points from the study as a whole: Patients who initiated nivolumab within 1 year of ASCT were excluded. Prior to therapy, complete responders displayed diversity much like that of newly diagnosed patients.

The clonotype was recovered from a human donor with classical Hodgkin lymphoma. The source was peripheral blood mononuclear cells (PBMCs), collected before the second cycle of nivolumab. The chain joins TRBV27 to TRBJ2-2, with D unresolved. CDR3 in DNA: TGTGCCAGCACACGGAGCGACCTGAACACCGGGGAGCTGTTTTTT. Translated: CASTRSDLNTGELFF.